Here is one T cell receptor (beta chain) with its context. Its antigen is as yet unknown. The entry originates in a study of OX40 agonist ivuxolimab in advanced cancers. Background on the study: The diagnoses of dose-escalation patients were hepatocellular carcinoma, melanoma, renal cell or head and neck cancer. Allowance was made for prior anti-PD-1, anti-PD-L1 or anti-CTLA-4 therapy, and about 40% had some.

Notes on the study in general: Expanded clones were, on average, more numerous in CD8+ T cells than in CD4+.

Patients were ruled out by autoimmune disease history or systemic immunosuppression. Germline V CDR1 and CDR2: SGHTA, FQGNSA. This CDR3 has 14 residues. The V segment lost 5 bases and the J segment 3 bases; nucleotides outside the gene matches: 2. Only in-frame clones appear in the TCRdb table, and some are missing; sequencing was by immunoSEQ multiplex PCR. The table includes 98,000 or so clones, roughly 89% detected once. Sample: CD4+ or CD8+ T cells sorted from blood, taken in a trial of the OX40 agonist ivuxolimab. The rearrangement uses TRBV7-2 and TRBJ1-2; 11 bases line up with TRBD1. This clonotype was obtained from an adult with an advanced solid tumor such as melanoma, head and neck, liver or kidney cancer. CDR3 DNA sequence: TGTGCCAGCAGCCGGACAGGGGGCGACTATGGCTACACCTTC. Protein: CASSRTGGDYGYTF.